This TCR beta chain was retrieved from a study of shared clonotypes between healthy human individuals. Clones were read by immunoSEQ multiplex PCR, and TCRdb kept only the in-frame ones, dropping some. The sample holds around 2.3 million clones, 90% to 97% seen once. Into CD45RA+ naive and CD45RA-negative memory subsets, the CD4+ cells were split. V lost 4 bases and J lost 4, with 10 bases in between. The CDR3 contains 12 residues. From germline, CDR1 is SQVTM and CDR2 ANQGSEA. The gene calls are TRBV29-1 and TRBJ1-1, with a weak D call TRBD1 (6 bases). Material for sequencing was naive CD4+ T cells sorted from blood. Subset in this sample: CD45RA+ positively selected. The receptor was isolated from a man between 18 and 29 years old in good health. The CDR3 coding sequence is TGCAGCGTTGTAGGGGGTTTCACTGAAGCTTTCTTT. Its translation is CSVVGGFTEAFF.